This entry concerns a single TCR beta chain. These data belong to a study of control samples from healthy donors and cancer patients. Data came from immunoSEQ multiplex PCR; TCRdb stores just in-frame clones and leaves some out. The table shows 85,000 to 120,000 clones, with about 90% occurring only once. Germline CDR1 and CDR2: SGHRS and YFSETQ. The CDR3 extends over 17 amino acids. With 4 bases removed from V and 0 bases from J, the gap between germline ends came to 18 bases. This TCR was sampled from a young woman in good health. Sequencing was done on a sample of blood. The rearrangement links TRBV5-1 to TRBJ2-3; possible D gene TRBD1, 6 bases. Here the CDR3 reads CASSTVGRGPSTDTQYF. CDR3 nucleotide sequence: TGCGCCAGCAGCACGGTGGGCAGGGGACCTAGCACAGATACGCAGTATTTT.